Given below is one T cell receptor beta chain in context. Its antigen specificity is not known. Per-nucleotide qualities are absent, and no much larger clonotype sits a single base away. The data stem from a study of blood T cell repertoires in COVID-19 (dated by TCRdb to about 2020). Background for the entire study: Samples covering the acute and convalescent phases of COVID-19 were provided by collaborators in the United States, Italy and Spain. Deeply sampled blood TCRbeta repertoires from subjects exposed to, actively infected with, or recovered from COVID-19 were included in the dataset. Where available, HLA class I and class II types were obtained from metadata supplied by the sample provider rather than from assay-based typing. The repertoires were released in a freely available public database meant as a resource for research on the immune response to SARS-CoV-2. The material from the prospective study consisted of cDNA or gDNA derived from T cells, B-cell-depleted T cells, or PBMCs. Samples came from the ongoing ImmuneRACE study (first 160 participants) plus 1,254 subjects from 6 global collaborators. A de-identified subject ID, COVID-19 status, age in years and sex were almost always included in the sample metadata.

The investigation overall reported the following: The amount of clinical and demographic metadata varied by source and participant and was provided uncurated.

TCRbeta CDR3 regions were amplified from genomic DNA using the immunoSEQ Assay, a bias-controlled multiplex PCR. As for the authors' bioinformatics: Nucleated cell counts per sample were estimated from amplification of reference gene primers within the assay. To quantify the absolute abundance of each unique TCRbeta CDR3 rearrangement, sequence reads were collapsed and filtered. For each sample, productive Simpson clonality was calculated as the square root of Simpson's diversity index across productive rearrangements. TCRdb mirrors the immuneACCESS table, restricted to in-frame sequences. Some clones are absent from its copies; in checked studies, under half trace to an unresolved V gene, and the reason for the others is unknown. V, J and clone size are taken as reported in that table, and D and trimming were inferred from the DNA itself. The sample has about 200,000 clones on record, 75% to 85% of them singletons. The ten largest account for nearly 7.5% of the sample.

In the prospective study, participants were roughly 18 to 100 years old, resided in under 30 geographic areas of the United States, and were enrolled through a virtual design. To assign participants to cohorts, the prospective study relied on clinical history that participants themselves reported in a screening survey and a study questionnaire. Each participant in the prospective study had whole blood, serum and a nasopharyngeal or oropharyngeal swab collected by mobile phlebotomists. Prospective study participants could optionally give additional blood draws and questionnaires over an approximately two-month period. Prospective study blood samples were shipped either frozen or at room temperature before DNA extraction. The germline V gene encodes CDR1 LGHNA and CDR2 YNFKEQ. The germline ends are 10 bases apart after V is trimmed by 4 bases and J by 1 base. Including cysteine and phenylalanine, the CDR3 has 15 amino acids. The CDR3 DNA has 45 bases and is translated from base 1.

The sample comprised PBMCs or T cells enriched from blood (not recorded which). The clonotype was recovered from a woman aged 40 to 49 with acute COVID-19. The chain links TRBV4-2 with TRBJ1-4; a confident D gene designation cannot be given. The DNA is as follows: TGTGCCAGCAGCCTTAATCCCGGAACTAATGAAAAACTGTTTTTT. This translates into CASSLNPGTNEKLFF.